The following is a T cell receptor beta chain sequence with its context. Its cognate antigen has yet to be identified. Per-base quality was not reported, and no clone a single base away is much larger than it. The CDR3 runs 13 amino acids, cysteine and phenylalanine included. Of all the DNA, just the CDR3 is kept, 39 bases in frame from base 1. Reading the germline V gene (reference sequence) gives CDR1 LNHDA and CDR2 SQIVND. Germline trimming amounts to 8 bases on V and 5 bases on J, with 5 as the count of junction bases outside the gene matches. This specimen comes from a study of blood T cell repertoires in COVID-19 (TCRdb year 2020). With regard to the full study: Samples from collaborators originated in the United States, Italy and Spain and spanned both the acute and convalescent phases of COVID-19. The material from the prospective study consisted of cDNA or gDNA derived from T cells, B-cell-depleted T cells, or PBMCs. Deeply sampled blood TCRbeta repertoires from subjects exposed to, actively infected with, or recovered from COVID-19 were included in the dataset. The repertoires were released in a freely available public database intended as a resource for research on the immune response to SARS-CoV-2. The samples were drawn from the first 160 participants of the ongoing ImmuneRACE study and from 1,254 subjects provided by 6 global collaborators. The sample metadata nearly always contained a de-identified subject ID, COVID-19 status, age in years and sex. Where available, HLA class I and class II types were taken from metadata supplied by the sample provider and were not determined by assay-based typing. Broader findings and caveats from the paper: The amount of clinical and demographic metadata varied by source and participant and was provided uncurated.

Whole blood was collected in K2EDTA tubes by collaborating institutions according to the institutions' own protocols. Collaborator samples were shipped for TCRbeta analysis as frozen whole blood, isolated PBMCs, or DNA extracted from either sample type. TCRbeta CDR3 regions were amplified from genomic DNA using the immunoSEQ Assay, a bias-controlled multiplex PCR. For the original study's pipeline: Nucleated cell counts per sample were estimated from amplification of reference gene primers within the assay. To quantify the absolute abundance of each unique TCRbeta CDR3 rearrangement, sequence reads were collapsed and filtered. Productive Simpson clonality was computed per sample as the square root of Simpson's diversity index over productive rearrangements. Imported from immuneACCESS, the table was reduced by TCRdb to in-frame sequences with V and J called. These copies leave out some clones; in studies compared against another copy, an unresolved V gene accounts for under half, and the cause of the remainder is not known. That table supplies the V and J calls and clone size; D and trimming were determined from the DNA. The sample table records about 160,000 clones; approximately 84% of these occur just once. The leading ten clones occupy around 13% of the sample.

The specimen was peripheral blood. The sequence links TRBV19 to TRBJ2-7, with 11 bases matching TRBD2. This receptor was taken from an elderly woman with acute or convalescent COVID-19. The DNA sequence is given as TGTGCCAGTTCCGTAGCGGGAGGGCACGAGCAGTACTTC. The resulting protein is CASSVAGGHEQYF.